This T cell receptor beta chain is from a study of T cell responses to AZD1222 COVID-19 vaccine. TCRdb's table, derived via immunoSEQ multiplex PCR, lists solely in-frame clones and lacks some. Here the sample spans tens of thousands of clones, 75% to 95% being singletons. Points from the study as a whole: It should be noted that donors were predominantly white British and more often female, and clonal diversity was possibly underestimated.

Germline V CDR1 and CDR2: MDHEN, SYDVKM. The CDR3 spans 13 residues. Unmatched junction bases numbered 2, after V lost 8 bases and J lost 2 bases. This clone showed up just a few times. Its antigen is unknown. The TCR originated in an adult who received the MenACWY meningococcal vaccine as a control. Sample: peripheral blood, taken 28 days after the second dose of the MenACWY control vaccine. The genes are TRBV28 and TRBJ1-4; 7 bases map to TRBD1. The chain's CDR3 is CASGTATNEKLFF. CDR3 bases: TGTGCCAGCGGGACAGCTACTAATGAAAAACTGTTTTTT.